Listed below are T cell receptor beta chains from one sample, sequenced in a study of PD-L1 blockade in urothelial cancer. Clones were sequenced by immunoSEQ multiplex PCR, and TCRdb holds only the in-frame ones, with some missing. The sample contains approximately 94,000 clones, around nine tenths of which appear only once. This specimen was PBMCs, taken around atezolizumab (anti-PD-L1) treatment. These receptor sequences come from a man in his fifties or sixties with urothelial cancer. The CDR3 runs from the conserved cysteine through the conserved F or W. D genes are given only for firm matches. Clone size is given for some rows only: seen once, a few or many times, or a class if the clone is expanded.

D gene | clone size | J gene | V gene | CDR3 DNA | CDR3 protein
TRBD1 | once | TRBJ2-1 | TRBV5-1 | TGCGCCAGCAGCTGGACAGGCTTCGGCGATGAGCAGTTCTTC | CASSWTGFGDEQFF
- | - | TRBJ1-4 | TRBV28 | TGTGCCAGCAGTCCCCCGGGACTCGGGGATGAAAAACTGTTTTTT | CASSPPGLGDEKLFF
TRBD1 | - | TRBJ2-7 | TRBV6-6 | TGTGCCAGCAGGGGGACAGGGGAGTCGAACGAGCAGTACTTC | CASRGTGESNEQYF
TRBD1 | - | TRBJ2-1 | TRBV6-7 | TGTGCCAGCATTCATACAGGGGCTGAGCAGTTCTTC | CASIHTGAEQFF
TRBD1 | once | TRBJ1-2 | TRBV7-8 | TGTGCCAGCAGCGAGTGGACAGGGGGCGGGGGGTACTATGGCTACACCTTC | CASSEWTGGGGYYGYTF
TRBD1 | - | TRBJ1-6 | TRBV28 | TGTGCCAGCAGTTTAGTCCAGGGGGCCTCACCCCTCCACTTT | CASSLVQGASPLHF
- | - | TRBJ2-7 | TRBV7-2 | TGTGCCAGCAGCTTTGTGGCCAGGCCTTTCCACGAGCAGTACTTC | CASSFVARPFHEQYF
TRBD1 | - | TRBJ1-2 | TRBV6-5 | TGTGCCAGCAGTTCGGGACAGGGGATTAGGGGCTACACCTTC | CASSSGQGIRGYTF
TRBD1 | - | TRBJ2-5 | TRBV7-9 | TGTGCCGGCCTGGGTAGGGGACAGGGAAATGGTGGCCAAGAGACCCAGTACTTC | CAGLGRGQGNGGQETQYF
TRBD2 | - | TRBJ2-3 | TRBV27 | TGTGCCAGCAGTGCTTTGCTGGGGGTAGCGGGGGGCCCGGGTGGGTTGGATACGCAGTATTTT | CASSALLGVAGGPGGLDTQYF
- | - | TRBJ1-1 | TRBV7-3 | TGTGCCAGCAGCTTAGCGCAGAACACTGAAGCTTTCTTT | CASSLAQNTEAFF
TRBD1 | - | TRBJ2-1 | TRBV6-5 | TGTGCCAGCAGTCCCGGGACAGGGGGGAACAATGAGCAGTTCTTC | CASSPGTGGNNEQFF
- | - | TRBJ2-7 | TRBV7-2 | TGTGCCAGCAGCTCCCAGATCGGAGGTCACTACGAGCAGTACTTC | CASSSQIGGHYEQYF
TRBD1 | - | TRBJ1-5 | TRBV11-1 | TGTGCCAGCAGCGAAGGGGCAGGGGGTCAGCCCCAGCATTTT | CASSEGAGGQPQHF
TRBD2 | - | TRBJ2-3 | TRBV6-6 | TGTGCCAGCCGGGGAGGGGGCACAGATACGCAGTATTTT | CASRGGGTDTQYF
TRBD2 | once | TRBJ2-5 | TRBV7-2 | TGTGCCAGCAGCTTAGCAGCTAGCGGGGGACAAGAGACCCAGTACTTC | CASSLAASGGQETQYF
TRBD1 | once | TRBJ2-7 | TRBV6-6 | TGTGCCAGCAGCCGGGACAGGGGATACGAGCAGTACTTC | CASSRDRGYEQYF
- | - | TRBJ2-2 | TRBV4-3 | TGCGCCAGCAGCCAAGTTATTGACAGGAACACCGGGGAGCTGTTTTTT | CASSQVIDRNTGELFF
TRBD1 | once | TRBJ2-2 | TRBV19 | TGTGCCAGAGAGATCACAGGGGGCAACACCGGGGAGCTGTTTTTT | CAREITGGNTGELFF